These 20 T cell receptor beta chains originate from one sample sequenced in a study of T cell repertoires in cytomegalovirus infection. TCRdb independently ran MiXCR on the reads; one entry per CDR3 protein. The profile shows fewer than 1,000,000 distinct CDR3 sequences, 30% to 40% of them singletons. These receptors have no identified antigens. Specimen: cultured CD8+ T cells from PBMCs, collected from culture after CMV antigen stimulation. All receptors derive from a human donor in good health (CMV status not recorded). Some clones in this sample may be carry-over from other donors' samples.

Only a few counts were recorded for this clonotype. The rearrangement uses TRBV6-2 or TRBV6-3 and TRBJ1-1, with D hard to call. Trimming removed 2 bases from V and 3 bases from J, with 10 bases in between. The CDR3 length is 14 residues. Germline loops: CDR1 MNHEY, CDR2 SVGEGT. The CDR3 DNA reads TGTGCCAGCAGTTACCTCATTATGGACACTGAAGCTTTCTTT. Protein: CASSYLIMDTEAFF.

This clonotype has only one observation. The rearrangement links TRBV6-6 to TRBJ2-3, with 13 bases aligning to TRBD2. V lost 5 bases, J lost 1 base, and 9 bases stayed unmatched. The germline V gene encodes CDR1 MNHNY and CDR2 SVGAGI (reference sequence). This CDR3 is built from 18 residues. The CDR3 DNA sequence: TGTGCCAGCAGTCCACTAGCGGGGGGGCCTAGGGGCACAGATACGCAGTATTTT. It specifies CASSPLAGGPRGTDTQYF.

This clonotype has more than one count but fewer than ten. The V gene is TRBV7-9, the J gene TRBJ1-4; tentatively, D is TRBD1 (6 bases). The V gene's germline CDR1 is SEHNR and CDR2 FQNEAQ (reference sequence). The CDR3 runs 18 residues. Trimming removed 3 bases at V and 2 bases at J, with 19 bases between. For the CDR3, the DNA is TGTGCCAGCAGCTTTTGGGGGGGGACAACCCACACTAATGAAAAACTGTTTTTT. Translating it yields CASSFWGGTTHTNEKLFF.

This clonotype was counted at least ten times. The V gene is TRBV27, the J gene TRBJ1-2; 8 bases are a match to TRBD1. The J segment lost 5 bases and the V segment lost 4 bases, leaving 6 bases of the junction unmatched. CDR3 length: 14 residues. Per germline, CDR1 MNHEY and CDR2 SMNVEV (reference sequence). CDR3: CASSSTGVGYGYTF. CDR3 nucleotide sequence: TGTGCCAGCAGTTCGACAGGGGTCGGGTATGGCTACACCTTC.

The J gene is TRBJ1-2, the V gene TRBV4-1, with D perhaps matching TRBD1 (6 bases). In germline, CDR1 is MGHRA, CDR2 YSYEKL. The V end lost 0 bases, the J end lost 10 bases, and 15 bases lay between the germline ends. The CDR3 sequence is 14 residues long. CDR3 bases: TGCGCCAGCAGCCAAGATCGGGGGGGGCTTGACTACACCTTC. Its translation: CASSQDRGGLDYTF.

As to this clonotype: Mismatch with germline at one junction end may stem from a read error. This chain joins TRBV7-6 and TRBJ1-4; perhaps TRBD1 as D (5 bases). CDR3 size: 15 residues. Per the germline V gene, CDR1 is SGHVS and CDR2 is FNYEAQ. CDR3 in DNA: TGTGCCAGCAGCCAACTGGACGGAGGGGATGATAAACTGTTTTTT. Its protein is CASSQLDGGDDKLFF. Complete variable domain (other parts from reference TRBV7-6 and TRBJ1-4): GAGVSQSPRYKVTKRGQDVALRCDPISGHVSLYWYRQALGQGPEFLTYFNYEAQQDKSGLPNDRFSAERPEGSISTLTIQRTEQRDSAMYRCASSQLDGGDDKLFFGSGTQLSVL.

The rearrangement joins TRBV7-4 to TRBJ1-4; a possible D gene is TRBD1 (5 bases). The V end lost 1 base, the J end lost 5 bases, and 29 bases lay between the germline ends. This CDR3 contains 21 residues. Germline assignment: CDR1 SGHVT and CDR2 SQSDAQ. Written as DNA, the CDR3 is TGTGCCAGCAGCTTAGTTCGCAAAATAAAACCGTGGGAAGGGGCGAATGAAAAACTGTTTTTT. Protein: CASSLVRKIKPWEGANEKLFF. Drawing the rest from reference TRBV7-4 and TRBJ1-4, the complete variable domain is GAGVSQSPRYKVAKRGRDVALRCDSISGHVTLYWYRQTLGQGSEVLTYSQSDAQRDKSGRPSGRFSAERPERSVSTLKIQRTEQGDSAVYLCASSLVRKIKPWEGANEKLFFGSGTQLSVL.

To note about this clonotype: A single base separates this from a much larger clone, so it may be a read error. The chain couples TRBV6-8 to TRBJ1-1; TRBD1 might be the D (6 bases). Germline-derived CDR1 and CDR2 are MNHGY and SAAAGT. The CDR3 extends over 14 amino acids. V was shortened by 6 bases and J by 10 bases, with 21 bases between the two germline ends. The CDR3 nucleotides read TGTGCCAGCAGCACCTTCAGGGGATCGGCTGGAGCTTTCTTT. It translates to CASSTFRGSAGAFF.

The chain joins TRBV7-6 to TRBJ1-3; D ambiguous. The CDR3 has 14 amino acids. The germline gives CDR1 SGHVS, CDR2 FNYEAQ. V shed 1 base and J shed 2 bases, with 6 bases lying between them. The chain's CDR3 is CASSLDTAGNTIYF. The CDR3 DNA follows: TGTGCCAGCAGCTTAGATACAGCTGGAAACACCATATATTTT.

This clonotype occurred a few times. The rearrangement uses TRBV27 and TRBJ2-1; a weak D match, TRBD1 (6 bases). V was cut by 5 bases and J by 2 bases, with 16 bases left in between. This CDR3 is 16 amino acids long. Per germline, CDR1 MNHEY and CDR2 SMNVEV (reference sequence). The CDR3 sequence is CASSEWSGAPYNEQFF. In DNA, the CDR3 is TGTGCCAGCAGTGAGTGGTCAGGGGCCCCCTACAATGAGCAGTTCTTC.

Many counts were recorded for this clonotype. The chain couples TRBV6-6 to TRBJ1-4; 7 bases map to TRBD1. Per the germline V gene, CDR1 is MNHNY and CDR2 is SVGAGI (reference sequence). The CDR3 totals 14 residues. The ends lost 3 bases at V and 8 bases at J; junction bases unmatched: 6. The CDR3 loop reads CASSYKGAREKLFF. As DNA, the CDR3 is TGTGCCAGCAGTTATAAGGGGGCGCGGGAAAAACTGTTTTTT.

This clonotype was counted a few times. Here the CDR3 DNA reads TGTGCCAGCCCTATTCCGGGGGTGCAATCGTATGAGCAGTACTTC. Translated, it gives CASPIPGVQSYEQYF. The chain combines TRBV6-1 with TRBJ2-7; D is possibly TRBD2 (6 bases). This CDR3 is built from 15 residues. Trimming removed 8 bases at V and 7 bases at J, with 24 bases between. In germline, CDR1 is MNHNS, CDR2 SASEGT.

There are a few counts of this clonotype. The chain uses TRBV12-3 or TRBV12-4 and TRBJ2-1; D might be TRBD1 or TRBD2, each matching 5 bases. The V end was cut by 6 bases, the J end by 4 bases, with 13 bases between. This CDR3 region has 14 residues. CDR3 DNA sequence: TGTGCCAGCAGGACCGGGGCGAAGTACAATGAGCAGTTCTTC. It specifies CASRTGAKYNEQFF.

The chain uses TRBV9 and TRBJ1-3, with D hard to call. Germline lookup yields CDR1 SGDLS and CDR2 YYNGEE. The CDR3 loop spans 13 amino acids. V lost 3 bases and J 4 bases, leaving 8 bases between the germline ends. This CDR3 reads CASSADNGNTIYF. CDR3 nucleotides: TGTGCCAGCAGCGCCGACAACGGAAACACCATATATTTT.

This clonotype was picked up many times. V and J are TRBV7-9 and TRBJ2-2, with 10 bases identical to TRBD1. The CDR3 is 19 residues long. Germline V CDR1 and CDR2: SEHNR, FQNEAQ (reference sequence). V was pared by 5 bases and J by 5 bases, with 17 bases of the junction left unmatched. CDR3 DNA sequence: TGTGCCAGCAGCACAACCCTGGGAGACAGGGGGCATGGTACCGGGGAGCTGTTTTTT. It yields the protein CASSTTLGDRGHGTGELFF. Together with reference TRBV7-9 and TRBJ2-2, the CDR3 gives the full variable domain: DTGVSQNPRHKITKRGQNVTFRCDPISEHNRLYWYRQTLGQGPEFLTYFQNEAQLEKSRLLSDRFSAERPKGSFSTLEIQRTEQGDSAMYLCASSTTLGDRGHGTGELFFGEGSRLTVL.

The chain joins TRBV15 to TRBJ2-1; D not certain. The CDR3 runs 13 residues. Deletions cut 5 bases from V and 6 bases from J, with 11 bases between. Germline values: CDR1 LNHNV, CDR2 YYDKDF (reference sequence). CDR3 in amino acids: CATSLLSGNEQFF. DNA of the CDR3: TGTGCCACCAGCCTCCTTTCGGGCAATGAGCAGTTCTTC. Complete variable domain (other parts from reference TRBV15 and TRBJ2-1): DAMVIQNPRYQVTQFGKPVTLSCSQTLNHNVMYWYQQKSSQAPKLLFHYYDKDFNNEADTPDNFQSRRPNTSFCFLDIRSPGLGDTAMYLCATSLLSGNEQFFGPGTRLTVL.

The CDR3 is CASTHGRGNYEQYF. CDR3 nucleotide sequence: TGTGCCAGCACCCACGGGCGGGGAAACTACGAGCAGTACTTC. The J gene is TRBJ2-7, the V gene TRBV5-4; D perhaps matches TRBD2 (6 bases). Germline CDR1 and CDR2: SGHNT and YYREEE (reference sequence). The CDR3 contains 14 residues. The germline V and J ends were trimmed by 6 bases and 3 bases, with 16 bases remaining between them.

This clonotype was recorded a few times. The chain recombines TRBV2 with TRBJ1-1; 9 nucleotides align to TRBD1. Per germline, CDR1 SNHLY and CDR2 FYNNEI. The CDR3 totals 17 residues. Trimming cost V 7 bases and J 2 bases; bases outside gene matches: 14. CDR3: CASTPLGTGRINTEAFF. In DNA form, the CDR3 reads TGTGCCAGCACCCCACTCGGGACAGGGAGGATTAACACTGAAGCTTTCTTT.

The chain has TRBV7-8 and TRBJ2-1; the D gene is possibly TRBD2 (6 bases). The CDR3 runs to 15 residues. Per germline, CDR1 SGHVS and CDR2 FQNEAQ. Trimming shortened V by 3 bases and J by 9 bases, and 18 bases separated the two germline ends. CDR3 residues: CASSLGTPSRSEQFF. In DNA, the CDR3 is TGTGCCAGCAGCTTGGGGACTCCTTCTCGTAGTGAGCAGTTCTTC. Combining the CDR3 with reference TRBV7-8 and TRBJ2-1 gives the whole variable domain GAGVSQSPRYKVAKRGQDVALRCDPISGHVSLFWYQQALGQGPEFLTYFQNEAQLDKSGLPSDRFFAERPEGSVSTLKIQRTQQEDSAVYLCASSLGTPSRSEQFFGPGTRLTVL.

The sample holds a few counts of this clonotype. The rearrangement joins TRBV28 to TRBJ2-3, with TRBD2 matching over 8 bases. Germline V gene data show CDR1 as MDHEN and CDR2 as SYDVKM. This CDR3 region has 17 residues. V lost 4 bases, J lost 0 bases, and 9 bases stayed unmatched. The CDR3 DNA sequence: TGTGCCAGCAGTTCCTCCCAGCGGGAGACTAGCACAGATACGCAGTATTTT. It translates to CASSSSQRETSTDTQYF.